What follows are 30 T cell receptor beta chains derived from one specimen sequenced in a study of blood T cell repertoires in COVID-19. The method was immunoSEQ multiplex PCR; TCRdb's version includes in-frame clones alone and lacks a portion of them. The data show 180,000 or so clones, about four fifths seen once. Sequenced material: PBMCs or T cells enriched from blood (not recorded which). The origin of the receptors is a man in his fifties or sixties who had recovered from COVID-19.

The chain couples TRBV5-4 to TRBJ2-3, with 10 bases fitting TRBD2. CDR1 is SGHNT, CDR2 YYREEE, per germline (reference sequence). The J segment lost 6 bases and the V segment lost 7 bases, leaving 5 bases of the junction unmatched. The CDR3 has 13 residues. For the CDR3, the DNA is TGTGCCAGCTTAGGAGCGGGGGGGGATACGCAGTATTTT. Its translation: CASLGAGGDTQYF.

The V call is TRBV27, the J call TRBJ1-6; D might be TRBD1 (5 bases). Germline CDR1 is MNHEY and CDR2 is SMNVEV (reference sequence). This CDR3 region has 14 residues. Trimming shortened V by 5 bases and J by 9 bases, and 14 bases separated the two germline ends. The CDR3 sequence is CASSAQGETSPLHF. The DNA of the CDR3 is TGTGCCAGCAGTGCCCAGGGTGAGACTTCACCCCTCCACTTT.

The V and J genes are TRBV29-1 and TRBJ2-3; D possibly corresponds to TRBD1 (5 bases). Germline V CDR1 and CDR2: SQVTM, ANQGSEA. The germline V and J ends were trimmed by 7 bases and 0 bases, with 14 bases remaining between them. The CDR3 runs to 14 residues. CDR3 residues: CSGSQDSSTDTQYF. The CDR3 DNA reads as TGCAGCGGAAGCCAAGACAGTAGCACAGATACGCAGTATTTT.

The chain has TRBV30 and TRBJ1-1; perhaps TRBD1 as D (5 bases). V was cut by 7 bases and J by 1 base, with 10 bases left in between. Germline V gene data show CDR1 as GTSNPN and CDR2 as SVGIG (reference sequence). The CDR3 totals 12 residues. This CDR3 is CASLRENTEAFF. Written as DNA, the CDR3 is TGTGCCTCCCTCAGGGAGAACACTGAAGCTTTCTTT.

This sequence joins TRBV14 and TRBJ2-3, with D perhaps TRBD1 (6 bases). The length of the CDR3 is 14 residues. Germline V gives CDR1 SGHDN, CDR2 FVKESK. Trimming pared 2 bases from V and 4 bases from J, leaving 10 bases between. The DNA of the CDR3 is TGTGCCAGCAGCCAACTTCAGGGGTCAGATACGCAGTATTTT. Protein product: CASSQLQGSDTQYF.

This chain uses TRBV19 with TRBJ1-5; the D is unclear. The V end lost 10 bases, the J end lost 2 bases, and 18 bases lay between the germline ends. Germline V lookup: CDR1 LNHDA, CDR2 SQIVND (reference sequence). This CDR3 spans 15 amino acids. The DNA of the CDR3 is TGTGCCACCGGGATTCGCGGTGACGGCAATCAGCCCCAGCATTTT. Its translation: CATGIRGDGNQPQHF.

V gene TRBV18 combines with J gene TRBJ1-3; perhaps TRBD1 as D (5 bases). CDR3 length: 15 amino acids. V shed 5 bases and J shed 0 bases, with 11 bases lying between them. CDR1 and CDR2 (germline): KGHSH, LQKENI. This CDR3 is CASSDTGASGNTIYF. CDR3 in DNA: TGTGCCAGCTCAGACACAGGAGCCTCTGGAAACACCATATATTTT.

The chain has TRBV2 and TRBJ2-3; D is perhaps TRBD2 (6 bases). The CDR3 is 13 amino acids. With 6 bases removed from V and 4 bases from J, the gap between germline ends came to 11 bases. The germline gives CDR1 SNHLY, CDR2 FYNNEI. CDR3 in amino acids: CASSRLGADTQYF. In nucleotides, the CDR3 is TGTGCCAGCAGCCGACTAGGCGCAGATACGCAGTATTTT.

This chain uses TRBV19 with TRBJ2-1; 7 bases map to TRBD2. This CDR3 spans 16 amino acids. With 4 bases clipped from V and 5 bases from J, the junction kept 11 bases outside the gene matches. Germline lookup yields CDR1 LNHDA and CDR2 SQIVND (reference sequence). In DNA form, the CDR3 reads TGTGCCAGTAGTAAAAGAGCGGGAAACGTCGACAATGAGCAGTTCTTC. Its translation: CASSKRAGNVDNEQFF.

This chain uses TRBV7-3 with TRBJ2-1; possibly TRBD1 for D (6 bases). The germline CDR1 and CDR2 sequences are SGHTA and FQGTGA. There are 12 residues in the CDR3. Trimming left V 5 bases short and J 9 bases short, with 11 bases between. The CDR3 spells CASSATGFEQFF. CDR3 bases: TGTGCCAGCAGCGCAACAGGGTTTGAGCAGTTCTTC.

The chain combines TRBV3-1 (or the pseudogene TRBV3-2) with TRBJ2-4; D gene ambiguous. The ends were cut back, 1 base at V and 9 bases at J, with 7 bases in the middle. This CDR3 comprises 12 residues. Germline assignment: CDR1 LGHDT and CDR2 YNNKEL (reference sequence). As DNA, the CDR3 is TGTGCCAGCAGCCAAGGCCTGAGCATTCAGTACTTC. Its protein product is CASSQGLSIQYF.

As DNA, the CDR3 is TGTGCCAGCAGCTTACCGGGGAGATACGAGCAGTACTTC. It codes for CASSLPGRYEQYF. The rearrangement joins TRBV11-2 to TRBJ2-7; D might be TRBD2 (5 bases). The CDR3 contains 13 residues. Germline-derived CDR1 and CDR2 are SGHAT and FQNNGV. With 2 bases removed from V and 4 bases from J, the gap between germline ends came to 9 bases.

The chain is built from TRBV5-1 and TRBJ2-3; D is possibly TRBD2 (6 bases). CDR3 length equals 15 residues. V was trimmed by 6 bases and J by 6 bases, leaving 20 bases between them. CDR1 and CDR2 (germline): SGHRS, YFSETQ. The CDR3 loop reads CASTSELGRPDTQYF. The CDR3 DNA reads TGCGCCAGCACTTCAGAGTTGGGGAGGCCGGATACGCAGTATTTT.

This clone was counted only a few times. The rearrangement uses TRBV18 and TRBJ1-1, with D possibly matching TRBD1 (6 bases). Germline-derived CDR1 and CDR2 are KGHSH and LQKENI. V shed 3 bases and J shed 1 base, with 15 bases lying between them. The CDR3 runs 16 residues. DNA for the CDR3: TGTGCCAGCTCACCCCGGACAGCTTTTGCGAACACTGAAGCTTTCTTT. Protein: CASSPRTAFANTEAFF.

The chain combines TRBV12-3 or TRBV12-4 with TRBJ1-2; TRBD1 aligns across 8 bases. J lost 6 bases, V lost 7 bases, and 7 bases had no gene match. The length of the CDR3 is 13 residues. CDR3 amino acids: CASTWTGHDGYTF. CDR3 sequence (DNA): TGTGCCAGCACTTGGACAGGGCACGATGGCTACACCTTC.

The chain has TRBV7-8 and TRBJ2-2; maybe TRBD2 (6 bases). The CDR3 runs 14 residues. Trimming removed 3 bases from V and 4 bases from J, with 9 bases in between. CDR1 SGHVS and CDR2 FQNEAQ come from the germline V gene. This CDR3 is CASSLEGLTGELFF. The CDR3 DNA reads TGTGCCAGCAGCTTGGAGGGTCTCACCGGGGAGCTGTTTTTT.

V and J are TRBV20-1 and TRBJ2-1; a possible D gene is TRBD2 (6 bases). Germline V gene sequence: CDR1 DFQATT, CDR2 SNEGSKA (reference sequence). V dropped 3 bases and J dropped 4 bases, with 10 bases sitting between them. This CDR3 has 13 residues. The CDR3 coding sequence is TGCAGTGCTAGTCGGGAGTGGTACAATGAGCAGTTCTTC. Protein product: CSASREWYNEQFF.

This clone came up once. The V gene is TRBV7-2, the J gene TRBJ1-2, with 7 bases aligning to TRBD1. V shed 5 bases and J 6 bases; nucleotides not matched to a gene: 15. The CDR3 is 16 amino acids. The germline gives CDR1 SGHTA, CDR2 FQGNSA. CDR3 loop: CASSVQGIISSDGYTF. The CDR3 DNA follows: TGTGCCAGCAGCGTACAGGGGATAATCAGTTCTGATGGCTACACCTTC.

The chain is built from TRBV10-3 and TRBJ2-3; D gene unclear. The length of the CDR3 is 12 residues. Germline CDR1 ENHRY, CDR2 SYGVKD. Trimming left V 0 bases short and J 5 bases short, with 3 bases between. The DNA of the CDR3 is TGTGCCATCAGTGAGTCCCGAGATACGCAGTATTTT. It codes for CAISESRDTQYF.

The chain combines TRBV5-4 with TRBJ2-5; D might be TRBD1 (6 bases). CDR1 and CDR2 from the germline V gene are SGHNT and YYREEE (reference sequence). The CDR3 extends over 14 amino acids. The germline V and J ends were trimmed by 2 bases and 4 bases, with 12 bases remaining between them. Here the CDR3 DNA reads TGTGCCAGCAGCTTCGGGACAAATGCAGAGACCCAGTACTTC. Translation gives CASSFGTNAETQYF.

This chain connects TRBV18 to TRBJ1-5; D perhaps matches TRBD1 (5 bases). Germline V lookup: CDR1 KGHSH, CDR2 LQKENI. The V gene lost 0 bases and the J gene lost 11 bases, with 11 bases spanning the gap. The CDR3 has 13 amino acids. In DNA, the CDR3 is TGTGCCAGCTCACCACCGGTGGGGGGGACCCAGCATTTT. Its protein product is CASSPPVGGTQHF. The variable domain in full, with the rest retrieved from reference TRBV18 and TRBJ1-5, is NAGVMQNPRHLVRRRGQEARLRCSPMKGHSHVYWYRQLPEEGLKFMVYLQKENIIDESGMPKERFSAEFPKEGPSILRIQQVVRGDSAAYFCASSPPVGGTQHFGDGTRLSIL.

The CDR3 here is CASSWTRETQYF. The CDR3 DNA follows: TGTGCCAGCAGTTGGACTAGAGAGACCCAGTACTTC. The chain combines TRBV12-3 or TRBV12-4 with TRBJ2-5; 7 positions match TRBD2. J gave up 4 bases and V 4 bases, and 0 bases lay outside the gene matches. CDR3 length equals 12 residues.

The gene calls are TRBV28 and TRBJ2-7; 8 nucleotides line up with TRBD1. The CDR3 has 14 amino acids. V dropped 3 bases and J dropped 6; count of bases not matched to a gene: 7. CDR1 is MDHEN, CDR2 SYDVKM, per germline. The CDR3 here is CASSFRGRGLEQYF. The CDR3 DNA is TGTGCCAGCAGTTTTCGGGGCAGGGGGCTCGAGCAGTACTTC.

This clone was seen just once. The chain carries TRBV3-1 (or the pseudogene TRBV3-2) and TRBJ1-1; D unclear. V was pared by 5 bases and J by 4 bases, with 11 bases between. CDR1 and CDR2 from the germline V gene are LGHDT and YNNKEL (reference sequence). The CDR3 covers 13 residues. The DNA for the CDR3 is TGTGCCAGCAGCAAAGGGAGGAGCACTGAAGCTTTCTTT. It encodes CASSKGRSTEAFF.

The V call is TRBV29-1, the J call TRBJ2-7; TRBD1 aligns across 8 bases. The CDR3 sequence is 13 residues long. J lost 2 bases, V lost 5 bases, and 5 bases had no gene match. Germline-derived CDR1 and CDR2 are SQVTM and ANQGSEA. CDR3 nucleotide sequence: TGCAGCGTTTGGACAGGGCGGACCTACGAGCAGTACTTC. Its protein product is CSVWTGRTYEQYF.

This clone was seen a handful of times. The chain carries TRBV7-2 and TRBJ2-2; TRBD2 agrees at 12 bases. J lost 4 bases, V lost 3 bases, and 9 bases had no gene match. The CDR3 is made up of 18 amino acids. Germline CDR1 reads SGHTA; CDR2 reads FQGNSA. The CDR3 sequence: CASSLLGTSGGLTGELFF. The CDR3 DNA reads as TGTGCCAGCAGCTTGTTAGGCACTAGCGGGGGGCTCACCGGGGAGCTGTTTTTT.

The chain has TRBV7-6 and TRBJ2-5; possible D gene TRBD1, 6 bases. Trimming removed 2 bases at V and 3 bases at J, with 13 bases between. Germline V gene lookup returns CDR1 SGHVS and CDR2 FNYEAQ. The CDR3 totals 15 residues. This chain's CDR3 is CASSLPPQGEETQYF. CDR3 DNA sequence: TGTGCCAGCAGCTTACCCCCACAGGGTGAAGAGACCCAGTACTTC.

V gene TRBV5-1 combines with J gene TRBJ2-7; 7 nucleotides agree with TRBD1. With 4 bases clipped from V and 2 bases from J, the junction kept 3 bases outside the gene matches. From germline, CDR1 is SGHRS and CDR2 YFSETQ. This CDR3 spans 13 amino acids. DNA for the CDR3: TGCGCCAGCAGCGAGACAGGGACCTACGAGCAGTACTTC. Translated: CASSETGTYEQYF.

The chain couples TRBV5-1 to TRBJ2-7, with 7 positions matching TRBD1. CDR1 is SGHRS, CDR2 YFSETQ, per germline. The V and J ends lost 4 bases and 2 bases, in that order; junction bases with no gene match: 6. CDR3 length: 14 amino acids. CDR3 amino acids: CASSDRTGPYEQYF. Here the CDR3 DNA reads TGCGCCAGCAGCGACCGGACAGGTCCCTACGAGCAGTACTTC.

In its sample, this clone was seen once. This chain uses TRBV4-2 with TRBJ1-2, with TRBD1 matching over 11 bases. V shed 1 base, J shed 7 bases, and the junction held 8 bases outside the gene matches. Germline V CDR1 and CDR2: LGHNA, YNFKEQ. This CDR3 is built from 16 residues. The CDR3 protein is CASSQAPGQGVSGYTF. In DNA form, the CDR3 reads TGTGCCAGCAGCCAAGCCCCGGGACAGGGGGTCAGTGGCTACACCTTC.